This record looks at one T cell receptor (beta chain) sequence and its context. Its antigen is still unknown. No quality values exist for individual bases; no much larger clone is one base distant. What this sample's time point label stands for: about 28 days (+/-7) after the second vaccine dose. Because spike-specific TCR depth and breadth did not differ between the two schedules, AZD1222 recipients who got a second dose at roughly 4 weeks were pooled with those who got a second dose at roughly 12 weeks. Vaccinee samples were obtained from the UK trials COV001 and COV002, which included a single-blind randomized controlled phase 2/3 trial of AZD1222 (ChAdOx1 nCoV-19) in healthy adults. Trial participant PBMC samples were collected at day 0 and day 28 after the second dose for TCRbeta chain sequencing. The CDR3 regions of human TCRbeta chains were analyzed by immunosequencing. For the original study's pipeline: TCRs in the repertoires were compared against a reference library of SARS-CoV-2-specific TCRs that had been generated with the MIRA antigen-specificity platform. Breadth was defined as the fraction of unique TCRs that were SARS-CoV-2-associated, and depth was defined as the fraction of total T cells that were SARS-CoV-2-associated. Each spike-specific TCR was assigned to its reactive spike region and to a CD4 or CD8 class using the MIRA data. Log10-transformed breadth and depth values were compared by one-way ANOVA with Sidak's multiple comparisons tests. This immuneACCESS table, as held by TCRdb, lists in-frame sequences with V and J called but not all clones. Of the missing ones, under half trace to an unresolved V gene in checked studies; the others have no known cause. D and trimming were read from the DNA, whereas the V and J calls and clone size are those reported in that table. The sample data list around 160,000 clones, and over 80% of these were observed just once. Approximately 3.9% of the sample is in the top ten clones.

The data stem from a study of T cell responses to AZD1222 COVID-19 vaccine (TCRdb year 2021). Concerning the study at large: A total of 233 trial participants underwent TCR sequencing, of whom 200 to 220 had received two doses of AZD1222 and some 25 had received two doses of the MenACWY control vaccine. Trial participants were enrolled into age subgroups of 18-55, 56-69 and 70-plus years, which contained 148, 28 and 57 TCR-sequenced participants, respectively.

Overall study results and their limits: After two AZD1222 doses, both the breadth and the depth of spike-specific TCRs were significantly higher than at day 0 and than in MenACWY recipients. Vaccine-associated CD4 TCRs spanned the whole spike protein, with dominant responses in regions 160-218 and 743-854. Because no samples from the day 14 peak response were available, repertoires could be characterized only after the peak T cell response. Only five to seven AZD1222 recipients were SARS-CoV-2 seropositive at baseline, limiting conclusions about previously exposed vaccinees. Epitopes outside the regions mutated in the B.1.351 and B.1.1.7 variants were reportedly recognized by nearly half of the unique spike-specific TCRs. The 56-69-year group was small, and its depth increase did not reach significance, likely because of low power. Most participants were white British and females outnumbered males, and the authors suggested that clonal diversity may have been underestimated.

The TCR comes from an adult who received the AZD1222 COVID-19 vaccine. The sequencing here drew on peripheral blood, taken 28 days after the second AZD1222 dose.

The CDR3 amino acid sequence is: CASSLAGARGYTF. The nucleotide sequence is given as TGTGCCAGCAGTTTAGCGGGGGCGCGAGGCTACACCTTC. The sequence links TRBV12-3 or TRBV12-4 to TRBJ1-2; the D gene is possibly TRBD1, with 6 bases matching. Measured from the cysteine to the phenylalanine, the CDR3 is 13 residues long. The entry retains the CDR3 DNA only, 39 bases that are in frame from base 1. The germline ends are 10 bases apart after V is trimmed by 0 bases and J by 8 bases.